One and the same sample provided the 25 T cell receptor beta chains below, sequenced in a study of PD-1 blockade in mismatch repair-deficient tumors. Sequenced by immunoSEQ multiplex PCR; TCRdb stores in-frame clones only, minus some. The sample lists about 84,000 clones, 81% occurring once. Sequences were derived from peripheral blood, sampled 12 weeks after starting pembrolizumab. Source of these receptors: an adult with mismatch repair-deficient cancer.

The chain combines TRBV6-5 with TRBJ1-1, with TRBD1 as a possible D gene (5 bases). Trimming pared 7 bases from V and 7 bases from J, leaving 16 bases between. Germline values: CDR1 MNHEY, CDR2 SVGAGI. The CDR3 consists of 13 residues. CDR3 DNA: TGTGCCAGCACTCTAGGGGTTCGGAGTGAAGCTTTCTTT. Translated, it gives CASTLGVRSEAFF.

This clone was counted a single time. The CDR3 protein is CASSQVGTTYNYGYTF. The CDR3 region has the DNA TGCGCCAGCAGCCAAGTCGGGACAACGTATAACTATGGCTACACCTTC. The V and J genes are TRBV4-1 and TRBJ1-2, with D possibly TRBD1 on 6 matching bases. CDR1 is MGHRA and CDR2 is YSYEKL in the germline V gene. This CDR3 has 16 residues. V was shortened by 1 base and J by 1 base, with 13 bases between the two germline ends.

The CDR3 spells CASVAGDSGAYGYTF. As DNA, the CDR3 is TGTGCCAGCGTAGCCGGGGACAGCGGAGCCTATGGCTACACCTTC. This sequence joins TRBV2 and TRBJ1-2; TRBD1 aligns across 7 bases. The CDR3 is 15 residues long. V dropped 8 bases and J dropped 4; count of bases not matched to a gene: 13. Germline loops: CDR1 SNHLY, CDR2 FYNNEI.

V and J are TRBV11-2 and TRBJ2-3; 12 bases map to TRBD2. Germline lookup yields CDR1 SGHAT and CDR2 FQNNGV. The J segment lost 6 bases and the V segment lost 5 bases, leaving 6 bases of the junction unmatched. The CDR3 covers 15 residues. CDR3 coding DNA: TGTGCCAGCAGCACACTAGCGGGAGGCGGGGATACGCAGTATTTT. It is translated as CASSTLAGGGDTQYF.

This clone was found once. The CDR3 spells CASSYSSVQETQYF. CDR3 coding DNA: TGTGCCAGCAGTTACTCATCGGTACAAGAGACCCAGTACTTC. The chain recombines TRBV6-6 with TRBJ2-5, with D unclear. V was cut by 0 bases and J by 2 bases, with 7 bases left in between. The CDR3 is made up of 14 amino acids. Germline loops: CDR1 MNHNY, CDR2 SVGAGI (reference sequence).

CDR3 nucleotide sequence: TGTGCCAGCAGGGCCTTTCCCTCCTACGAGCAGTACTTC. Translating it yields CASRAFPSYEQYF. The V and J genes are TRBV2 and TRBJ2-7; no firm D call. The CDR3 totals 13 residues. The V gene lost 6 bases and the J gene lost 0 bases, with 9 bases spanning the gap. CDR1 is SNHLY, CDR2 FYNNEI, per germline. The full variable domain, with the rest looked up from reference TRBV2 and TRBJ2-7, is EPEVTQTPSHQVTQMGQEVILRCVPISNHLYFYWYRQILGQKVEFLVSFYNNEISEKSEIFDDQFSVERPDGSNFTLKIRSTKLEDSAMYFCASRAFPSYEQYFGPGTRLTVT.

The V and J genes are TRBV11-3 and TRBJ2-7; 14 nucleotides line up with TRBD2. Germline V gene sequence: CDR1 SGHNT, CDR2 YENEEA. V lost 3 bases and J lost 2; bases outside the gene matches: 15. The CDR3 runs to 20 residues. The CDR3 DNA reads TGTGCCAGCAGCTTGGTAGTAGGGACTAGCGGGAGAGTTTCACCCTACGAGCAGTACTTC. This sequence encodes CASSLVVGTSGRVSPYEQYF. Drawing the rest from reference TRBV11-3 and TRBJ2-7, the complete variable domain is EAGVVQSPRYKIIEKKQPVAFWCNPISGHNTLYWYLQNLGQGPELLIRYENEEAVDDSQLPKDRFSAERLKGVDSTLKIQPAELGDSAVYLCASSLVVGTSGRVSPYEQYFGPGTRLTVT.

This clone is labeled as medium-sized (0.01 to 0.1%). This chain connects TRBV10-3 to TRBJ2-7; 8 bases line up with TRBD1. Germline CDR1 reads ENHRY; CDR2 reads SYGVKD. J was trimmed by 1 base and V by 4 bases; bases with no gene match: 0. This CDR3 region has 13 residues. The DNA of the CDR3 is TGTGCCATCAGTGGGACAGGGTCCTACGAGCAGTACTTC. Translation gives CAISGTGSYEQYF.

The chain carries TRBV11-3 and TRBJ2-7; D is perhaps TRBD2 (5 bases). CDR1 is SGHNT and CDR2 is YENEEA in the germline V gene. The CDR3 sequence is 14 residues long. Trimming shortened V by 1 base and J by 2 bases, and 9 bases separated the two germline ends. The CDR3, as DNA: TGTGCCAGCAGCTTAGGGGGAGACCCCTACGAGCAGTACTTC. This sequence encodes CASSLGGDPYEQYF.

V gene TRBV6-5 combines with J gene TRBJ1-1; 8 nucleotides line up with TRBD1. Germline-derived CDR1 and CDR2 are MNHEY and SVGAGI. The CDR3 totals 15 residues. Losses at the gene ends were 6 bases for V and 4 bases for J; bases not matched to a gene: 10. DNA for the CDR3: TGTGCCAGCAGACGACAGGGGAGCGGCGGCACTGAAGCTTTCTTT. It encodes CASRRQGSGGTEAFF.

CDR3 loop: CASSLNLVLRQGTYGYTF. CDR3 DNA: TGTGCCAGCAGCTTAAATTTGGTACTTCGGCAGGGTACCTATGGCTACACCTTC. The chain combines TRBV7-2 with TRBJ1-2; D may be TRBD1 (5 bases). CDR3 length equals 18 residues. Trimming took 2 bases from V and 4 from J, leaving 23 bases between them. The V gene's germline CDR1 is SGHTA and CDR2 FQGNSA. The full variable domain, completed using reference TRBV7-2 and TRBJ1-2, is GAGVSQSPSNKVTEKGKDVELRCDPISGHTALYWYRQSLGQGLEFLIYFQGNSAPDKSGLPSDRFSAERTGGSVSTLTIQRTQQEDSAVYLCASSLNLVLRQGTYGYTFGSGTRLTVV.

This rearrangement joins TRBV27 to TRBJ2-1; D not certain. CDR3 size: 17 residues. Germline CDR1 and CDR2: MNHEY and SMNVEV (reference sequence). V gave up 5 bases and J gave up 0 bases, with 17 bases separating them. This CDR3 is CASSHFPPSSSYNEQFF. The CDR3 nucleotides are TGTGCCAGCAGTCACTTCCCTCCTTCCAGCTCCTACAATGAGCAGTTCTTC.

This clone was counted a few times. CDR3 coding DNA: TGCAGCGTTGTCCCTAGCGGGGACTACGAGCAGTACTTC. Translated, it gives CSVVPSGDYEQYF. The chain employs TRBV29-1 and TRBJ2-7; the match to TRBD2 covers 9 bases. Germline V gene data show CDR1 as SQVTM and CDR2 as ANQGSEA. The J segment lost 3 bases and the V segment lost 4 bases, leaving 4 bases of the junction unmatched. The CDR3 is 13 residues long.

A single count supports this clone. The chain combines TRBV6-1 with TRBJ2-7; TRBD2 might be the D (5 bases). The ends were cut back, 6 bases at V and 1 base at J, with 16 bases in the middle. Germline V gene data show CDR1 as MNHNS and CDR2 as SASEGT. The CDR3 is 15 amino acids. CDR3 bases: TGTGCCAGCAGGGGAGCGAGAATGGTTTCCTACGAGCAGTACTTC. It codes for CASRGARMVSYEQYF.

J is TRBJ1-5 and V is TRBV30; D is ambiguous. CDR1 is GTSNPN and CDR2 is SVGIG in the germline V gene (reference sequence). Trimming pared 7 bases from V and 3 bases from J, leaving 13 bases between. The CDR3 is 13 residues long. The CDR3 region has the DNA TGTGCCTCCCGCCCGGGGAACAATCAGCCCCAGCATTTT. Amino acids: CASRPGNNQPQHF.

This chain links TRBV9 with TRBJ2-3; unclear D gene. Trimming cost V 0 bases and J 2 bases, with 13 bases left between them. The CDR3 totals 16 residues. Looked up from germline, CDR1 is SGDLS and CDR2 is YYNGEE. The CDR3 sequence: CASSVGGRKSTDTQYF. The CDR3 bases are TGTGCCAGCAGCGTAGGTGGGCGGAAGTCCACAGATACGCAGTATTTT.

This chain links TRBV27 with TRBJ1-1; 8 bases fit TRBD1. CDR3 length: 15 amino acids. The J segment lost 4 bases and the V segment lost 3 bases, leaving 7 bases of the junction unmatched. Germline CDR1 MNHEY, CDR2 SMNVEV (reference sequence). The CDR3 loop reads CASSFGRGPVTEAFF. CDR3 in DNA: TGTGCCAGCAGTTTCGGCAGGGGGCCGGTCACTGAAGCTTTCTTT.

This clone was recorded once. This chain links TRBV5-1 with TRBJ2-1, with D unresolved. The CDR3 extends over 14 amino acids. Germline V lookup: CDR1 SGHRS, CDR2 YFSETQ. V gave up 0 bases and J gave up 7 bases, with 11 bases separating them. CDR3 DNA sequence: TGCGCCAGCAGCTTGGAGGGCCTGGGGAATGAGCAGTTCTTC. This codes for CASSLEGLGNEQFF.

The rearrangement uses TRBV30 and TRBJ2-1; 7 positions match TRBD2. V lost 3 bases, J lost 4 bases, and 9 bases stayed unmatched. CDR1 is GTSNPN, CDR2 SVGIG, per germline (reference sequence). CDR3 length: 15 amino acids. Here the CDR3 DNA reads TGTGCCTGGAGCTTCGAGCTAGCGGATTACAATGAGCAGTTCTTC. Its protein is CAWSFELADYNEQFF.

The chain employs TRBV7-9 and TRBJ2-7; 8 bases match TRBD2. J gave up 2 bases and V 5 bases, and 11 bases lay outside the gene matches. The germline V gene encodes CDR1 SEHNR and CDR2 FQNEAQ (reference sequence). This CDR3 has 16 amino acids. The DNA of the CDR3 is TGTGCCAGCAGCCCGGGCGGCAGCGGGAGTCCCTACGAGCAGTACTTC. Amino acids: CASSPGGSGSPYEQYF.

The rearrangement links TRBV7-9 to TRBJ2-3; D might be TRBD2 (5 bases). Germline V CDR1 and CDR2: SEHNR, FQNEAQ (reference sequence). Trimming shortened V by 5 bases and J by 9 bases, and 12 bases separated the two germline ends. The CDR3 contains 12 residues. CDR3 sequence (DNA): TGTGCCAGCAGCGCCGGACTTGAGACGCAGTATTTT. Residues: CASSAGLETQYF.

This clone occurred once. The V and J genes are TRBV18 and TRBJ2-3, with D uncertain. In germline, CDR1 is KGHSH, CDR2 LQKENI. CDR3 length: 14 residues. The germline V and J ends were trimmed by 3 bases and 4 bases, with 11 bases remaining between them. The CDR3 here is CASSPNYQADTQYF. CDR3 sequence (DNA): TGTGCCAGCTCACCGAACTACCAAGCAGATACGCAGTATTTT.

The rearrangement joins TRBV10-3 to TRBJ2-1; 7 bases are a match to TRBD1. CDR1 ENHRY and CDR2 SYGVKD come from the germline V gene. The CDR3 totals 13 residues. The V segment lost 2 bases and the J segment 7 bases; nucleotides outside the gene matches: 2. The CDR3 DNA reads as TGTGCCATCAGTGAGAAGGGGGCTAATGAGCAGTTCTTC. It translates to CAISEKGANEQFF.

In DNA form, the CDR3 reads TGTGCCAGCAGCTTCACTACGACAGGGAACACTGAAGCTTTCTTT. Residues: CASSFTTTGNTEAFF. The chain links TRBV7-9 to TRBJ1-1; D is perhaps TRBD1 (6 bases). CDR3 size: 15 residues. CDR1 is SEHNR, CDR2 FQNEAQ, per germline (reference sequence). V lost 3 bases, J lost 1 base, and 12 bases lay in between.

With regard to this clone: Germline is not matched at one junction end, which may reflect a read error. The chain combines TRBV7-7 with TRBJ2-3, with D possibly matching TRBD1 (5 bases). The germline V gene has CDR1 SSHAT and CDR2 FNYEAQ (reference sequence). The CDR3 covers 15 residues. CDR3 protein: CASSLLQGPTDTQYF. For the CDR3, the DNA is TGTGCTAGCAGCTTGTTGCAGGGTCCTACAGATACGCAGTATTTT.